This T cell receptor (beta chain) was observed in a study of blood T cell repertoires in COVID-19. As for the study in general: There were acute and convalescent COVID-19 samples, and they came from the United States, Italy and Spain. Sources were T cells, B-cell-depleted T cells, or PBMCs; the material itself was cDNA or gDNA.

Source study methods: Reference gene primer amplification yielded estimated nucleated cell counts. Libraries were prepared by immunoSEQ multiplex PCR; TCRdb keeps only in-frame clonotypes and omits some of them. The DNA was the basis for D and trimming; V, J and clone size are from that table. The profile covers around 130,000 clones, with 85% appearing a single time and 4.3% taken by the ten largest. The CDR3 runs to 13 residues. The junction had 5 bases not matched to a gene; V was cut back by 6 bases and J by 8 bases. Sample: peripheral blood. This clonotype originated in a human donor in a cohort sampled during active COVID-19. The chain combines TRBV12-3 or TRBV12-4 with TRBJ1-4, with 8 bases that match TRBD1. CDR3 bases: TGTGCCAGCAGGGACAGGGTTGGAGAAAAACTGTTTTTT. This gives the protein CASRDRVGEKLFF.